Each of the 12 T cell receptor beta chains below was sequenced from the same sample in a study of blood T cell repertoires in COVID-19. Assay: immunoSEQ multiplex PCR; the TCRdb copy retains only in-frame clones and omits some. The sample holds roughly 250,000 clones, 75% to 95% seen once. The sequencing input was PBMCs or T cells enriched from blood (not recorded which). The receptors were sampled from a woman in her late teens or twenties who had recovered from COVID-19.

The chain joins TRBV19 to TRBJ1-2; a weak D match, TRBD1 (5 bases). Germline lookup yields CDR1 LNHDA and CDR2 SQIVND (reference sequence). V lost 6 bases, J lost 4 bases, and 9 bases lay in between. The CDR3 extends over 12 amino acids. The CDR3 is CASRFDSYGYTF. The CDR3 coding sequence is TGTGCCAGTAGATTCGACAGCTATGGCTACACCTTC.

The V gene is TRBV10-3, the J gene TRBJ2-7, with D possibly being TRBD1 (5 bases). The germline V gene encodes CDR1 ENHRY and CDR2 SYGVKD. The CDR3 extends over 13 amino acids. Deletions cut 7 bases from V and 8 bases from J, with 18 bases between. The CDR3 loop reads CAITGRSDRQQYF. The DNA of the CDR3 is TGTGCCATCACCGGGCGGAGCGACAGACAGCAGTACTTC.

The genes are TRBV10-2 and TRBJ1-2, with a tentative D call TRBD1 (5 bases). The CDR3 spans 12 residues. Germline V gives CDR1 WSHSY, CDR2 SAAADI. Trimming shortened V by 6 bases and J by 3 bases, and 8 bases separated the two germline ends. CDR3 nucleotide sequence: TGCGCCAGCAGGACAGATCACTATGGCTACACCTTC. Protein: CASRTDHYGYTF.

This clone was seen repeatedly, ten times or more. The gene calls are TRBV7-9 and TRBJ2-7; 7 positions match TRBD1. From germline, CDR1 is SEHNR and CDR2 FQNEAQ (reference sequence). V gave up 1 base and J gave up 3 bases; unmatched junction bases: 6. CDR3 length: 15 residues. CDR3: CASSLVRQGGYEQYF. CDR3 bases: TGTGCCAGCAGCTTAGTTCGACAGGGTGGCTACGAGCAGTACTTC. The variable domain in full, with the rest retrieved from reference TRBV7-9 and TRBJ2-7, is DTGVSQNPRHKITKRGQNVTFRCDPISEHNRLYWYRQTLGQGPEFLTYFQNEAQLEKSRLLSDRFSAERPKGSFSTLEIQRTEQGDSAMYLCASSLVRQGGYEQYFGPGTRLTVT.

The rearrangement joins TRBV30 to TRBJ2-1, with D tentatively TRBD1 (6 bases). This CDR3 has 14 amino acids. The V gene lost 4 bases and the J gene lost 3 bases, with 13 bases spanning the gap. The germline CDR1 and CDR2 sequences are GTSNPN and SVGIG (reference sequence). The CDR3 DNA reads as TGTGCCTGGAAGTCCAGGGGTTTCTACAATGAGCAGTTCTTC. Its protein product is CAWKSRGFYNEQFF.

This CDR3 is CASSTPTGFEAFF. CDR3 DNA: TGTGCCAGCAGTACCCCGACAGGGTTTGAAGCTTTCTTT. The chain has TRBV6-5 and TRBJ1-1; 7 bases align to TRBD1. The V gene end was trimmed by 5 bases and the J gene end by 7 bases; junction bases not matched to a gene: 7. The CDR3 extends over 13 amino acids. Per the germline V gene, CDR1 is MNHEY and CDR2 is SVGAGI.

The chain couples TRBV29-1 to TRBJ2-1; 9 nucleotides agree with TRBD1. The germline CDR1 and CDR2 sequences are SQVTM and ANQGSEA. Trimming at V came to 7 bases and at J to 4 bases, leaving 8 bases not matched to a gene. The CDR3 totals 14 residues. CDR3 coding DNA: TGCAGCGCCGACCGGGACAGGGATTACAATGAGCAGTTCTTC. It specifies CSADRDRDYNEQFF.

CDR3 sequence: CASSYATGEPQHF. CDR3 bases: TGTGCCAGCAGTTACGCAACAGGGGAGCCCCAGCATTTT. The V call is TRBV6-6, the J call TRBJ1-5; 7 positions match TRBD1. The V and J ends lost 2 bases and 8 bases, in that order; junction bases with no gene match: 3. The CDR3 runs 13 residues. Germline CDR1 MNHNY, CDR2 SVGAGI (reference sequence).

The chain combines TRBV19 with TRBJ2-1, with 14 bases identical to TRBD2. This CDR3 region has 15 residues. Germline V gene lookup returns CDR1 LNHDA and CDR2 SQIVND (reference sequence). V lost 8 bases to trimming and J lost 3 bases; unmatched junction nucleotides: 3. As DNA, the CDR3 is TGTGCCAGTGGGACTAGCGGGGGTCTCTACAATGAGCAGTTCTTC. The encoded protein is CASGTSGGLYNEQFF.

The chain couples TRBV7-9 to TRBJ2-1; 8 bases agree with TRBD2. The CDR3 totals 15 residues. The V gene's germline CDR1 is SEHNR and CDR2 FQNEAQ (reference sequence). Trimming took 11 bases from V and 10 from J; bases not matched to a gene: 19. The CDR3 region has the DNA TGTGCCGTACCACGTAAGAGCGGGAGACCTAAGGAGCAGTTCTTC. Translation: CAVPRKSGRPKEQFF.

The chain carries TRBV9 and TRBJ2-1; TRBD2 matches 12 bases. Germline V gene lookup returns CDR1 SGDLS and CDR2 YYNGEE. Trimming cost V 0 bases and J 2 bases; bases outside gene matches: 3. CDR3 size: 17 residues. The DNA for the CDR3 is TGTGCCAGCAGCGTAGGGCTAGCGGGAGGGGCCTACAATGAGCAGTTCTTC. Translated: CASSVGLAGGAYNEQFF.

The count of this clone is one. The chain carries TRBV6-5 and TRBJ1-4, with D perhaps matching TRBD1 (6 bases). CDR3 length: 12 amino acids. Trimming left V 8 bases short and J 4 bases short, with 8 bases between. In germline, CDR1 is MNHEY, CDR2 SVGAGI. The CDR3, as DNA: TGTGCCAGCGGACAGCGTAATGAAAAACTGTTTTTT. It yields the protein CASGQRNEKLFF.